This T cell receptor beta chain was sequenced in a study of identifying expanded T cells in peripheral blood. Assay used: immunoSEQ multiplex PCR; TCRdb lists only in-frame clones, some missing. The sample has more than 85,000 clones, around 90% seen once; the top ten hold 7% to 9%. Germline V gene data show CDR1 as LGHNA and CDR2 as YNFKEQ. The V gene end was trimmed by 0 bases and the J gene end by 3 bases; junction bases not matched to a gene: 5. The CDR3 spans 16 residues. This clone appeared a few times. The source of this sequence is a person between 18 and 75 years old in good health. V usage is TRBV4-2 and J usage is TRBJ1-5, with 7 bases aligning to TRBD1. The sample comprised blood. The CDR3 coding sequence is TGTGCCAGCAGCCAAGATGAGGGGGCTTACAATCAGCCCCAGCATTTT. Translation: CASSQDEGAYNQPQHF.